This entry features one T cell receptor (beta chain) sequence. The data were taken from a study of blood T cell repertoires in COVID-19. Study-level background: Sources were T cells, B-cell-depleted T cells, or PBMCs; the material itself was cDNA or gDNA.

This CDR3 comprises 13 residues. V was cut by 5 bases and J by 5 bases, with 12 bases left in between. Germline lookup yields CDR1 LNHDA and CDR2 SQIVND (reference sequence). The authors' processing: Nucleated cell counts were estimated from reference gene primer amplification. Here immunoSEQ multiplex PCR was the method, and the copy in TCRdb shows in-frame clones only, minus some. From that table come the V and J calls and clone size; the DNA was used to work out D and trimming. The sample holds 170,000 or so clones, 85% to 90% seen once. The TCR comes from a woman between 18 and 29 years old who had recovered from COVID-19. The chain carries TRBV19 and TRBJ1-1; maybe TRBD1 (5 bases). Sequenced sample: peripheral blood. CDR3 residues: CASSEQGRTEAFF. CDR3 sequence (DNA): TGTGCCAGTAGTGAGCAGGGTCGTACTGAAGCTTTCTTT.